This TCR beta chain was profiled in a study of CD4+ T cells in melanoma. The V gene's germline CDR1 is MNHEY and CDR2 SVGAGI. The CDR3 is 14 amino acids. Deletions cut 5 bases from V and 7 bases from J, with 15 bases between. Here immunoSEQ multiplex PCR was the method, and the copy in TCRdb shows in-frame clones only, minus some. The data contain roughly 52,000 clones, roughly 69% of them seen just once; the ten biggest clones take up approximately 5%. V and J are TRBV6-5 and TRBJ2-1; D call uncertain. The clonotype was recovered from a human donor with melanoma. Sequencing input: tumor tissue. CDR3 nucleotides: TGTGCCAGCAGTACCTACGGCCGGATAAATGAGCAGTTCTTC. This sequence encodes CASSTYGRINEQFF.